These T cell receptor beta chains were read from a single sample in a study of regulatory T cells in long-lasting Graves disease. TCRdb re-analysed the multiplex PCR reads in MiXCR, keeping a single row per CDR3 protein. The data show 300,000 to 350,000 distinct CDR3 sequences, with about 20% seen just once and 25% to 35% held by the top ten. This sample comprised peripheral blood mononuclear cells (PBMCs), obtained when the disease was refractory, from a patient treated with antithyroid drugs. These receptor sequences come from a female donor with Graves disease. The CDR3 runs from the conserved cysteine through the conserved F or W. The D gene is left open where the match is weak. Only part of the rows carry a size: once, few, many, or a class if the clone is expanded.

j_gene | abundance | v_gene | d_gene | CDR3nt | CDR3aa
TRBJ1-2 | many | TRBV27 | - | TGTGCCAGCAGTTTCATACCGGGATACAAGGCGAACTACACCTTC | CASSFIPGYKANYTF
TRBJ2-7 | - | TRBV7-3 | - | TGTGCCAGCAGCTCCGGCCCGGCGACGATAGGGTACGAGCAGTACTTC | CASSSGPATIGYEQYF
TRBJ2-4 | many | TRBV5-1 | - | TGCGCCAGCAGCTTTTCAGGGCTGCTAGCCAAAAACATTCAGTACTTC | CASSFSGLLAKNIQYF
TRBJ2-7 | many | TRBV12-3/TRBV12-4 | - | TGTGCCAGCAGCTTAGACCCGACACACTCCTACGAGCAGTACTTC | CASSLDPTHSYEQYF
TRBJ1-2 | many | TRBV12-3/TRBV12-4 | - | TGTGCCAGCAGTCACATTCGGGCAGGGGACTATGGCTACACCTTC | CASSHIRAGDYGYTF
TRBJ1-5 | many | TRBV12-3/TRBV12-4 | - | TGTGCCAGTACGTACGACGGGGGCCGAGGCAATCAGCCCCAGCATTTT | CASTYDGGRGNQPQHF
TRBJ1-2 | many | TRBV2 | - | TGTGCCAGCAGAGAAACGACCGGCGCGGTTTATGGCTACACCTTC | CASRETTGAVYGYTF
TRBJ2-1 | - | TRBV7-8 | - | TGTGCCAGCAGCTTACGTTGGGGGCGAAATGAGCAGTTCTTC | CASSLRWGRNEQFF
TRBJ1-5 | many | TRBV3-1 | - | TGTGCCAGCAGCCAAGGCCGGACGGTCGACCTTAATCAGCCCCAGCATTTT | CASSQGRTVDLNQPQHF
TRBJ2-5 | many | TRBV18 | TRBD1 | TGTGCCAGCTCAGTCGGACAGGGGGAGACCCAGTACTTC | CASSVGQGETQYF
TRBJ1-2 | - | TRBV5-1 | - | TGCGCCAGCAGCTTGACCCCTTGGGGCAACTATGGCTACACCTTC | CASSLTPWGNYGYTF
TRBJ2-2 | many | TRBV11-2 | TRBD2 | TGTGCCAGCAGCAGACCGGGGGGGCGTTCGGCCGGGGAGCTGTTTTTT | CASSRPGGRSAGELFF
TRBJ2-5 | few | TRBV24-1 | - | TGTGCCACCAGTGATTCCCTGGGTTCGGAGACCCAGTGCTTC | CATSDSLGSETQCF
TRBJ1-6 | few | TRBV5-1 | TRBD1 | TGCGCCAGCAGCGCCACAGGGGATTCACCCCTCCACTTT | CASSATGDSPLHF
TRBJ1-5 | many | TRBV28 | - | TGTGCCAGCAGGTTACAAGGAGACAACAATCAGCCCCAGCATTTT | CASRLQGDNNQPQHF
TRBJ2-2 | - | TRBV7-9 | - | TGTGCCAGCAGCTTAAGCAGCGGGGAGCTGTTTTTT | CASSLSSGELFF